The table lists the clone carrying this TCR beta chain with many counts. The sample comes from a study of regulatory T cells in long-lasting Graves disease. The time point here: newly diagnosed GD, antithyroid drugs for less than 3 months. PBMCs provided the RNA from which the TCR library was made. V was trimmed by 2 bases and J by 5 bases, leaving 11 bases between them. The CDR3 extends over 14 amino acids. According to the study, TCR beta libraries were built with iRepertoire HTBI primers and CDR3-region Arm-PCR. Authors' methods: Identification of gene segments yielded 60 or so TRBV and roughly 15 TRBJ across samples. Each CDR3 protein is one row after TCRdb ran MiXCR on the multiplex PCR reads. TCRdb's processing, not the study's, gives the V and J calls here. Of over 500,000 distinct CDR3 sequences listed, 15% to 20% were seen once; the top ten hold around 11%. This sample was shared with a second study, whose subject was T cells in Graves' hyperthyroidism and ophthalmopathy. According to that study: Researchers ran a first-round RT-PCR on the TCR CDR3 using the HTBI primer set. In the blood, most expanded thyroid clonotypes above 0.001 appeared as well.

The clonotype comes from a man younger than 35 with Graves disease. The sequences come from peripheral blood mononuclear cells (PBMCs), collected at new diagnosis, from a patient treated with antithyroid drugs. The chain couples TRBV12-3 or TRBV12-4 to TRBJ2-3; D remains ambiguous. CDR3 region: CASSLSASGDTQYF. The CDR3 DNA follows: TGTGCCAGCAGTTTATCGGCTTCGGGAGATACGCAGTATTTT.